The 23 T cell receptor beta chains presented below share a single source sample, sequenced in a study of CD8+ T cells in alopecia areata. RNA extraction was followed by reverse transcription into cDNA, which acted as the sequencing template. The data were produced by immunoSEQ multiplex PCR, yet TCRdb's version contains in-frame clones alone and is incomplete. The sample shows over 250,000 clones, none of them appearing just once. Researchers sorted pooled cutaneous lymph node cells on the basis of CD4, CD8alpha, NKG2D, NKG2ACE and other markers. Sequencing input: CD4+ T cells sorted from a lymph node. These receptor sequences come from a C3H/HeJ mouse with alopecia areata. The strain's MHC: H2-k.

This clone has just a few counts. Gene names refer to mouse genes. The read terminates 4 residues ahead of where the CDR3 ends, so the germline J gene completes it. Other DNA sequences from this sample encode an identical CDR3 as well. The chain recombines TRBV13-1 with TRBJ2-7; possible D gene TRBD1, 5 bases. The V gene's germline CDR1 is NSHNY and CDR2 SYGAGN. Trimming cost V 2 bases and J 0 bases, with 9 bases left between them. This CDR3 is built from 14 residues. Incomplete CDR3 DNA: TGTGCCAGCAGTGAAGGGGAGAGCTCCTAT. Its translation: CASSEGESSY. The entire CDR3 reads CASSEGESSYEQYF.

About this clone: Germline and genes: mouse. The read gets to within 3 residues of the CDR3 end, and the germline J gene fills in the rest. Other DNA sequences in this sample translate to the same CDR3. The genes are TRBV1 and TRBJ1-6, with 7 nucleotides matching TRBD1. TRBJ1-6 is placed among ORFs of uncertain function. The germline CDR1 and CDR2 sequences are NSQYPW and LRSPGD (reference sequence). There are 15 residues in the CDR3. Trimming took 3 bases from V and 4 from J; bases not matched to a gene: 3. The sequenced part of the CDR3 DNA is TGCACCTGCAGTGCTGACAGGGCTTATAATTCGCCC. Amino acid sequence: CTCSADRAYNSP. The entire CDR3 sequence reads CTCSADRAYNSPLYF.

With respect to this clone: The germline and genes are mouse ones. The missing CDR3 end, 4 residues past where the read stops, is filled in from the germline J gene. The gene calls are TRBV13-1 and TRBJ2-4; D remains unclear. This CDR3 region has 12 residues. Germline CDR1 and CDR2: NSHNY and SYGAGN. The part of the CDR3 DNA that was read is TGTGCCAGCAGTGTGTTTGAAAAC. Translated: CASSVFEN. The full-length CDR3 reads as CASSVFENTLYF.

In regard to this clone: A much more abundant neighbour one base away suggests this may be a read error. Gene names denote mouse genes. The CDR3 is cut off 4 residues early in the read; its end comes from the germline J gene. This chain links TRBV2 with TRBJ2-7; no definite D call. The CDR3 consists of 12 residues. Between the trimmed V and J ends, which lost 1 base and 3 bases, there was a span of 4 bases. CDR1 and CDR2 from the germline V gene are LGHNA and YSYQKL. CDR3 residues: CASSQANYEQYF. Incomplete CDR3 DNA: TGTGCCAGCAGCCAAGCCAACTAT.

This clone was observed a few times. Mouse names are used for the genes. The CDR3 extends 4 residues past the end of the read, so its final part is completed from the germline J gene. The chain carries TRBV13-1 and TRBJ2-5; D may be TRBD1 (6 bases). The CDR3 consists of 13 residues. Trimming took 6 bases from V and 2 from J, leaving 10 bases between them. Per germline, CDR1 NSHNY and CDR2 SYGAGN. CDR3 in amino acids: CASTGTLQDTQYF. CDR3 DNA (partial): TGTGCCAGCACCGGGACACTCCAAGAC.

This clone appeared a few times. Mouse names are used for the genes. The CDR3 extends 4 residues past the end of the read, so its final part is completed from the germline J gene. This sample also contains other DNA sequences that code for the same CDR3. The rearrangement joins TRBV1 to TRBJ2-3; D ambiguous. The V end was cut by 4 bases, the J end by 1 base, with 6 bases between. Per the germline V gene, CDR1 is NSQYPW and CDR2 is LRSPGD (reference sequence). This CDR3 comprises 13 residues. CDR3 DNA, as far as it was read: TGCACCTGCAGTGAGGGTGGTGCAGAA. This translates into CTCSEGGAE. The CDR3 reads in full as CTCSEGGAETLYF.

This clone was seen only a few times. Mouse names are used for the genes. This CDR3 reads CASARDRKNTGQLYF. Partial CDR3 DNA: TGTGCCAGCGCGCGGGACAGAAAAAACACCGGG. This rearrangement joins TRBV13-3 to TRBJ2-2, with 7 bases matching TRBD1. The read terminates 4 residues before the CDR3 end, so the remaining end is supplied by the germline J gene. J was trimmed by 1 base and V by 7 bases; bases with no gene match: 7. Germline V gives CDR1 NNHDY, CDR2 SYVADS. The CDR3 contains 15 residues. The complete variable domain, with remaining parts taken from reference TRBV13-3 and TRBJ2-2, reads EAAVTQSPRSKVAVTGGKVTLSCHQTNNHDYMYWYRQDTGHGLRLIHYSYVADSTEKGDIPDGYKASRPSQENFSLILELASLSQTAVYFCASARDRKNTGQLYFGEGSKLTVL.

With regard to this clone: Here the gene names and germline are mouse. The CDR3 end falls 4 residues outside the read, so it is completed with the germline J gene. The chain carries TRBV17 and TRBJ2-1; tentative D call: TRBD1 (7 bases). V shed 0 bases and J shed 1 base, with 10 bases lying between them. Germline V CDR1 and CDR2: MNHDT, YYDKIL. CDR3 length: 16 amino acids. Partial CDR3 DNA: TGTGCTAGCAGTAGAGATGAGGGGGCGAACTATGCT. This translates into CASSRDEGANYA. The CDR3 in full is CASSRDEGANYAEQFF.

As to this clone: Any gene name here is a mouse gene name. The read terminates 4 residues before the CDR3 end, so the remaining end is supplied by the germline J gene. This rearrangement joins TRBV13-1 to TRBJ2-7; D is uncertain. Germline lookup yields CDR1 NSHNY and CDR2 SYGAGN. CDR3 length equals 12 residues. The CDR3 sequence is CASSLTKYEQYF. The sequenced CDR3 bases are TGTGCCAGCAGTCTGACAAAATAT.

This clone has only a few counts. Germline and genes here are mouse. Read data end 4 residues before the CDR3 end; the end is taken from the germline J gene. The chain combines TRBV5 with TRBJ2-2; D gene uncertain. The CDR3 is made up of 13 amino acids. Germline CDR1 LGHNA, CDR2 YNLKQL (reference sequence). Trimming left V 3 bases short and J 1 base short, with 3 bases between. The sequenced CDR3 bases are TGTGCCAGCAGCCAGGAAAACACCGGG. Translation gives CASSQENTG. The whole CDR3 region reads CASSQENTGQLYF.

In regard to this clone: Genes and germline are mouse. Incomplete CDR3 DNA: TGCACCTGCAGGGCCGGGACTGGGGGGGCGGTCACCGGG. As protein: CTCRAGTGGAVTG. The whole CDR3 protein reads CTCRAGTGGAVTGQLYF. V usage is TRBV1 and J usage is TRBJ2-2, with 14 bases aligning to TRBD2. From the germline J gene comes the end of the CDR3, since the read stops 4 residues before it. Germline V gives CDR1 NSQYPW, CDR2 LRSPGD (reference sequence). The CDR3 runs to 17 residues. The ends lost 6 bases at V and 4 bases at J; junction bases unmatched: 7.

With respect to this clone: Gene and germline names: mouse. The read ends 4 residues before the CDR3 terminus; that terminus is restored from the germline J gene. The chain links TRBV31 to TRBJ1-2, with D perhaps matching TRBD1 (6 bases). V lost 3 bases, J lost 1 base, and 9 bases lay in between. The germline CDR1 and CDR2 sequences are GKSSPN and SITVG. This CDR3 region has 13 residues. The CDR3 region is CAWSKGGNSDYTF. Incomplete CDR3 DNA: TGTGCCTGGAGCAAAGGGGGAAACTCC.

With regard to this clone: Here the gene names and germline are mouse. The CDR3 extends 4 residues past the end of the read, so its final part is completed from the germline J gene. The V gene is TRBV13-3, the J gene TRBJ2-7; 10 bases match TRBD1. The CDR3 runs 12 residues. Germline assignment: CDR1 NNHDY and CDR2 SYVADS. The sequenced CDR3 bases are TGTGCCAGCAGAGGGACAGGGGAT. Translated: CASRGTGD. In full, the CDR3 is CASRGTGDEQYF.

This clone showed up just a few times. Here the gene names and germline are mouse. The sequence runs out 4 residues before the end of the CDR3; the remainder is reconstructed from the germline J gene. The gene calls are TRBV5 and TRBJ2-2; D may be TRBD2 (6 bases). The CDR3 has 16 residues. Germline V CDR1 and CDR2: LGHNA, YNLKQL (reference sequence). Trimming cost V 0 bases and J 3 bases, with 11 bases left between them. The covered CDR3 bases are TGTGCCAGCAGCCAAGATGCTGGGGCCGACACCGGG. Residues: CASSQDAGADTG. The entire CDR3 protein reads CASSQDAGADTGQLYF.

Notes on this clone: The genes and germline here are from mouse. The CDR3 here is CASGEPTGDNSPLYF. The sequenced part of the CDR3 DNA is TGTGCCAGCGGTGAACCGACAGGGGATAATTCGCCC. The J gene is TRBJ1-6, the V gene TRBV13-2; TRBD1 aligns across 8 bases. The missing CDR3 end, 3 residues past where the read stops, is filled in from the germline J gene. TRBJ1-6 is annotated as an ORF whose role is uncertain. Germline CDR1 reads NNHNN; CDR2 reads SYGAGS (reference sequence). The CDR3 runs 15 residues. Unmatched junction bases numbered 3, after V lost 2 bases and J lost 5 bases.

This clone was seen more than once but under ten times. Mouse names are used for the genes. The sequenced part of the CDR3 DNA is TGTGCCAGCAGTTTCACGGACAAAGATGCT. Its translation: CASSFTDKDA. The full CDR3 is CASSFTDKDAEQFF. V usage is TRBV14 and J usage is TRBJ2-1; perhaps TRBD1 as D (5 bases). The read stops 4 residues short of the end of the CDR3; the missing end is completed from the germline J gene. The CDR3 has 14 amino acids. Trimming took 1 base from V and 5 from J, leaving 10 bases between them. Looked up from germline, CDR1 is SGHDT and CDR2 is FRDEAV.

On this clone: Gene names are mouse gene names. The CDR3 end is not reached by the read, which stops 4 residues before it; the germline J gene fills it in. J is TRBJ2-7 and V is TRBV13-1; TRBD1 agrees at 7 bases. The CDR3 extends over 13 amino acids. Germline CDR1 and CDR2: NSHNY and SYGAGN. The covered CDR3 bases are TGTGCCAGCAGGAGACAGGGAGGGTAT. It codes for CASRRQGGY. The full CDR3 is CASRRQGGYEQYF.

In this sample, this clone turned up a few times. Genes and germline are mouse. The observed sequence ends 4 residues before the CDR3 terminus, with the missing tail filled in from the germline J gene. The V and J genes are TRBV13-1 and TRBJ2-1; 11 bases fit TRBD1. Looked up from germline, CDR1 is NSHNY and CDR2 is SYGAGN. CDR3 length: 13 amino acids. The junction had 5 bases not matched to a gene; V was cut back by 9 bases and J by 6 bases. CDR3 loop: CATGQGALAEQFF. The CDR3 DNA, read in part, is TGTGCCACCGGACAGGGGGCGCTTGCT.

In this sample, this clone turned up a few times. Genes and germline come from the mouse. The read ends 4 residues early relative to the CDR3; the germline J gene fills the gap. The chain is built from TRBV1 and TRBJ2-2, with 9 nucleotides matching TRBD1. Germline CDR1 is NSQYPW and CDR2 is LRSPGD (reference sequence). V lost 3 bases and J lost 1; bases outside the gene matches: 6. The CDR3 length is 17 residues. The CDR3 sequence: CTCSASRDRVNTGQLYF. Incomplete CDR3 DNA: TGCACCTGCAGTGCGTCCCGGGACAGGGTAAACACCGGG. The full variable domain, with the rest looked up from reference TRBV1 and TRBJ2-2, is VTLLEQNPRWRLVPRGQAVNLRCILKNSQYPWMSWYQQDLQKQLQWLFTLRSPGDKEVKSLPGADYLATRVTDTELRLQVANMSQGRTLYCTCSASRDRVNTGQLYFGEGSKLTVL.

This clone was recorded a few times. Mouse germline and gene names are used. The read stops 4 residues short of the end of the CDR3; the missing end is completed from the germline J gene. The chain uses TRBV1 and TRBJ2-2; a possible D gene is TRBD1 (5 bases). The V end lost 0 bases, the J end lost 2 bases, and 10 bases lay between the germline ends. This CDR3 has 16 residues. Germline V gene data show CDR1 as NSQYPW and CDR2 as LRSPGD (reference sequence). The chain's CDR3 is CTCSADREGNTGQLYF. Incomplete CDR3 DNA: TGCACCTGCAGTGCAGACAGGGAGGGGAACACCGGG. The full variable domain, rest sourced from reference TRBV1 and TRBJ2-2, is VTLLEQNPRWRLVPRGQAVNLRCILKNSQYPWMSWYQQDLQKQLQWLFTLRSPGDKEVKSLPGADYLATRVTDTELRLQVANMSQGRTLYCTCSADREGNTGQLYFGEGSKLTVL.

This clone was seen a handful of times. Gene names and germline match the mouse. The sequenced fragment ends 4 residues before the CDR3 boundary, so the rest is inferred from the germline J gene. The chain employs TRBV13-2 and TRBJ2-4, with D possibly matching TRBD2 (5 bases). V lost 0 bases and J lost 0, with 8 bases in between. CDR1 and CDR2 (germline): NNHNN, SYGAGS (reference sequence). The CDR3 has 15 amino acids. The sequenced part of the CDR3 DNA is TGTGCCAGCGGTGATGTGGGGAGTAGTCAAAAC. The encoded protein is CASGDVGSSQN. The whole CDR3 protein is CASGDVGSSQNTLYF.

In its sample, this clone was seen a few times. Each gene name is a mouse one. Incomplete CDR3 DNA: TGTGCCAGCAGTGATGACAGGGAGGGGAATTCGCCC. As protein: CASSDDREGNSP. The CDR3 in its entirety is CASSDDREGNSPLYF. V gene TRBV13-1 combines with J gene TRBJ1-6, with a tentative D call TRBD1 (6 bases). Sequencing ends 3 residues short of the CDR3 end; the germline J gene provides the rest. TRBJ1-6 falls under the ORF class, with uncertain function. The CDR3 runs 15 residues. V was pared by 0 bases and J by 7 bases, with 11 bases between. Looked up from germline, CDR1 is NSHNY and CDR2 is SYGAGN.

A remark on this clone: Any gene name here is a mouse gene name. The read halts 4 residues ahead of the CDR3 end, with the missing end drawn from the germline J gene. The gene calls are TRBV13-1 and TRBJ2-2; D is perhaps TRBD1 (7 bases). Trimming stripped 3 bases from V and 6 bases from J, with 9 bases between. CDR1 is NSHNY and CDR2 is SYGAGN in the germline V gene. This CDR3 has 13 residues. The CDR3 loop is CASSGGGAGQLYF. The CDR3 DNA, read in part, is TGTGCCAGCAGTGGAGGGGGCGCCGGG.